This is a list of T cell receptor beta chains from one sample in a study of shared clonotypes between healthy human individuals. Here immunoSEQ multiplex PCR was the method, and the copy in TCRdb shows in-frame clones only, minus some. In the table there are millions of clones, 85% to 95% of which are singletons. The material sequenced was naive CD8+ T cells from PBMCs. These receptors were obtained from a man between 18 and 35 years old in good health. Some clones in this sample may be carry-over from other donors' samples. Each CDR3 is given with its conserved first and last residue. The D gene is left open where the match is weak. Expanded clones are given a class, and other clones once, few, many or no size at all.

J gene | D gene | clone size | V gene | CDR3 protein | CDR3 DNA
TRBJ2-1 | . | . | TRBV10-3 | CAISEGGAGEQFF | TGTGCCATCAGTGAAGGGGGGGCCGGAGAGCAGTTCTTC
TRBJ1-4 | . | . | TRBV28 | CASSLIVGRGEKLFF | TGTGCCAGCAGTTTAATAGTTGGCAGGGGAGAAAAACTGTTTTTT
TRBJ2-7 | . | . | TRBV19 | CASSTLVSGNEQYF | TGTGCCAGTAGTACCTTAGTCTCGGGGAACGAGCAGTACTTC
TRBJ1-4 | . | . | TRBV28 | CASSLSGQLNEKLFF | TGTGCCAGCAGTTTATCCGGACAGCTTAATGAAAAACTGTTTTTT
TRBJ2-3 | TRBD1 | . | TRBV6-5 | CASRDRGRLDTQYF | TGTGCCAGCCGGGACAGGGGGCGCCTAGATACGCAGTATTTT
TRBJ1-3 | . | once | TRBV28 | CASSFSLMRGGNTIYF | TGTGCCAGCAGTTTCTCCTTAATGAGGGGAGGAAACACCATATATTTT
TRBJ2-6 | . | . | TRBV29-1 | CSVDEGSGANVLTF | TGCAGCGTTGACGAGGGCTCTGGGGCCAACGTCCTGACTTTC
TRBJ2-2 | . | . | TRBV27 | CASSLFLNTGELFF | TGTGCCAGCAGTTTATTCCTGAACACCGGGGAGCTGTTTTTT
TRBJ2-5 | . | . | TRBV28 | CASSFGRGGGQTQYF | TGTGCCAGCAGTTTCGGCCGGGGAGGGGGTCAGACCCAGTACTTC
TRBJ2-1 | TRBD1 | . | TRBV27 | CASSPRGPTPNEQFF | TGTGCCAGCAGTCCAAGGGGGCCTACCCCCAATGAGCAGTTCTTC
TRBJ1-5 | . | few | TRBV13 | CASSGGRGDQPQHF | TGTGCCAGCAGCGGTGGTAGGGGCGATCAGCCCCAGCATTTT
TRBJ1-2 | TRBD1 | . | TRBV7-9 | CASSLLQTGGYGYTF | TGTGCCAGCAGCCTGCTACAGACAGGGGGATATGGCTACACCTTC
TRBJ1-2 | TRBD1 | . | TRBV18 | CASSPARTGGYYGYTF | TGTGCCAGCTCACCAGCCCGGACAGGGGGGTACTATGGCTACACCTTC
TRBJ1-1 | TRBD1 | once | TRBV4-2 | CASSQGYRGALNTEAFF | TGTGCCAGCAGCCAAGGGTACAGGGGGGCCTTGAACACTGAAGCTTTCTTT
TRBJ1-1 | . | . | TRBV27 | CASSPTVGTEAFF | TGTGCCAGCAGCCCAACCGTGGGAACTGAAGCTTTCTTT
TRBJ1-5 | TRBD1 | few | TRBV19 | CASSTWTGVNQPQHF | TGTGCCAGTAGTACTTGGACAGGGGTGAATCAGCCCCAGCATTTT
TRBJ2-1 | . | . | TRBV6-5 | CASSFFGSGEQFF | TGTGCCAGCAGTTTCTTCGGTAGCGGTGAGCAGTTCTTC
TRBJ2-2 | . | . | TRBV6-5 | CASRRLQGSLGELFF | TGTGCCAGCAGAAGGCTACAGGGATCCCTAGGGGAGCTGTTTTTT
TRBJ2-3 | TRBD2 | . | TRBV5-1 | CASRPHGLAGAGTDTQYF | TGCGCCAGCAGGCCCCATGGGCTAGCGGGAGCCGGCACAGATACGCAGTATTTT
TRBJ2-1 | . | . | TRBV14 | CASSQDRWVTMYNEQFF | TGTGCCAGCAGCCAAGATCGGTGGGTTACGATGTACAATGAGCAGTTCTTC
TRBJ1-3 | . | once | TRBV27 | CASSSPRSGNTIYF | TGTGCCAGCAGTTCCCCGCGGTCTGGAAACACCATATATTTT
TRBJ1-5 | . | . | TRBV19 | CASRPDSRNQPQHF | TGTGCCAGTAGGCCCGACAGCCGCAATCAGCCCCAGCATTTT
TRBJ2-1 | . | . | TRBV7-9 | CASSFWNSAANEQFF | TGTGCCAGCAGCTTTTGGAACTCCGCTGCCAATGAGCAGTTCTTC
TRBJ2-5 | TRBD1 | . | TRBV25-1 | CAQRTGGQETQYF | TGTGCCCAACGAACAGGGGGCCAAGAGACCCAGTACTTC
TRBJ2-3 | . | . | TRBV27 | CASSSSVDTQYF | TGTGCCAGCAGTTCCAGTGTGGATACGCAGTATTTT
TRBJ2-1 | . | . | TRBV6-5 | CASSPGQNIHNEQFF | TGTGCCAGCAGTCCTGGACAGAATATACACAATGAGCAGTTCTTC
TRBJ2-6 | . | once | TRBV21-1 | CASSKVSAGVSGANVLTF | TGTGCCAGCAGCAAAGTCTCAGCGGGGGTCTCTGGGGCCAACGTCCTGACTTTC
TRBJ2-1 | TRBD2 | . | TRBV14 | CASSPLGLAGVNEQFF | TGTGCCAGCAGCCCCCTAGGACTAGCGGGAGTCAATGAGCAGTTCTTC
TRBJ2-7 | TRBD2 | once | TRBV4-2 | CASSHNLGLAGHSYEQYF | TGTGCCAGCAGCCATAACCTGGGCCTAGCGGGCCACTCCTACGAGCAGTACTTC
TRBJ1-4 | TRBD1 | . | TRBV19 | CASSGTGQSEKLFF | TGTGCCAGTAGTGGGACAGGGCAAAGTGAAAAACTGTTTTTT
TRBJ1-2 | TRBD1 | . | TRBV4-1 | CASSQRDSTNYGYTF | TGCGCCAGCAGCCAACGGGACAGTACTAACTATGGCTACACCTTC
TRBJ1-1 | TRBD1 | . | TRBV15 | CATSSDRDSANTEAFF | TGTGCCACCAGCAGCGATCGGGACAGTGCGAACACTGAAGCTTTCTTT
TRBJ2-2 | . | . | TRBV27 | CASSLGAQRGSGELFF | TGTGCCAGCAGTCTAGGGGCCCAGAGGGGCTCCGGGGAGCTGTTTTTT
TRBJ2-1 | TRBD2 | . | TRBV25-1 | CASSEFRTSGSSYNEQFF | TGTGCCAGCAGTGAATTTAGGACTAGCGGAAGCTCCTACAATGAGCAGTTCTTC
TRBJ1-1 | TRBD1 | . | TRBV4-3 | CASSQEVWDRANTEAFF | TGCGCCAGCAGCCAAGAAGTCTGGGACAGGGCCAACACTGAAGCTTTCTTT
TRBJ2-1 | TRBD2 | once | TRBV4-1 | CASSQVAGGYNEQFF | TGCGCCAGCAGCCAAGTAGCGGGAGGGTACAATGAGCAGTTCTTC
TRBJ2-1 | TRBD2 | . | TRBV4-3 | CASSLRAGSYNEQFF | TGCGCCAGCAGCCTGAGAGCGGGGTCCTACAATGAGCAGTTCTTC
TRBJ2-1 | . | few | TRBV27 | CASGYNEQFF | TGTGCCAGCGGCTACAATGAGCAGTTCTTC
TRBJ2-2 | . | . | TRBV2 | CASSERTAMNTGELFF | TGTGCCAGCAGTGAACGGACAGCGATGAACACCGGGGAGCTGTTTTTT
TRBJ2-3 | . | . | TRBV19 | CASSIGTLSTDTQYF | TGTGCCAGTAGTATAGGGACCCTCAGCACAGATACGCAGTATTTT
TRBJ2-7 | TRBD1 | . | TRBV10-2 | CASSEDRGYEQYF | TGCGCCAGCAGTGAGGACAGGGGATACGAGCAGTACTTC
TRBJ2-7 | . | . | TRBV28 | CASSLDLGSYEQYF | TGTGCCAGCAGTCTCGACCTGGGATCCTACGAGCAGTACTTC
TRBJ2-7 | . | . | TRBV28 | CASSHAPLVNSYEQYF | TGTGCCAGCAGCCACGCCCCCCTGGTGAACTCCTACGAGCAGTACTTC
TRBJ2-7 | TRBD1 | . | TRBV6-5 | CASSYVGGADYEQYF | TGTGCCAGCAGTTACGTAGGGGGCGCAGACTACGAGCAGTACTTC
TRBJ1-1 | . | . | TRBV5-5 | CASSLDYSKGTEAFF | TGTGCCAGCAGCTTGGATTACTCAAAGGGCACTGAAGCTTTCTTT
TRBJ2-7 | . | . | TRBV7-8 | CASSLPPRPEQYF | TGTGCCAGCAGCTTACCCCCTCGTCCGGAGCAGTACTTC
TRBJ1-1 | . | few | TRBV21-1 | CASRCRERTEAFF | TGTGCCAGCAGATGCCGGGAGCGCACTGAAGCTTTCTTT
TRBJ1-2 | . | once | TRBV19 | CASRDKNYGYTF | TGTGCCAGTCGGGACAAGAACTATGGCTACACCTTC
TRBJ2-1 | TRBD2 | . | TRBV11-2 | CASLGTSGRTGRGEQFF | TGTGCCAGCTTGGGGACTAGCGGGAGGACAGGGAGGGGTGAGCAGTTCTTC
TRBJ1-5 | . | . | TRBV15 | CATSRRGNSNQPQHF | TGTGCCACCAGCAGACGGGGTAATAGCAATCAGCCCCAGCATTTT
TRBJ2-7 | . | . | TRBV4-1 | CASSQLHRGQSYEQYF | TGCGCCAGCAGCCAGCTCCACCGTGGACAGAGCTACGAGCAGTACTTC
TRBJ2-3 | TRBD1 | . | TRBV7-6 | CASSNRDRDTDTQYF | TGTGCCAGCAGCAACCGGGACAGGGACACAGATACGCAGTATTTT
TRBJ2-7 | TRBD2 | few | TRBV6-1 | CASSEWGAGAHEQYF | TGTGCCAGCAGTGAATGGGGAGCGGGAGCCCATGAGCAGTACTTC
TRBJ2-7 | . | . | TRBV9 | CASSGRAPSYEQYF | TGTGCCAGCAGCGGGAGGGCCCCATCCTACGAGCAGTACTTC
TRBJ2-3 | . | . | TRBV19 | CASSIDIEETQYF | TGTGCCAGTAGTATAGATATCGAGGAAACGCAGTATTTT
TRBJ2-7 | . | . | TRBV27 | CASSFSASAYEQYF | TGTGCCAGCAGTTTTTCGGCCAGCGCCTACGAGCAGTACTTC
TRBJ1-3 | TRBD1 | . | TRBV7-9 | CASSLPDRAGNTIYF | TGTGCCAGCAGCTTACCAGACAGGGCTGGAAACACCATATATTTT
TRBJ2-1 | . | . | TRBV7-9 | CASSLSRAPNEQFF | TGTGCCAGCAGCTTATCCAGGGCCCCCAATGAGCAGTTCTTC
TRBJ2-1 | . | . | TRBV5-4 | CASSSTGLVNEQFF | TGTGCCAGCAGCTCGACGGGCTTGGTCAATGAGCAGTTCTTC
TRBJ2-1 | TRBD2 | . | TRBV10-3 | CAISGGLAGNYNEQFF | TGTGCCATCAGTGGAGGACTAGCGGGGAATTACAATGAGCAGTTCTTC